The source of this TCR beta chain is a study of blood T cell repertoires in COVID-19. The CDR3 spans 16 residues. Looked up from germline, CDR1 is KGHDR and CDR2 is SFDVKD. V lost 4 bases and J lost 3; bases outside the gene matches: 8. Original processing notes: Amplification from reference gene primers served as the basis for estimated nucleated cell counts. Generated by immunoSEQ multiplex PCR, the TCRdb table keeps only in-frame clones and is missing some. D and trimming were read from the DNA, whereas the V and J calls and clone size are those reported in that table. The sample shows more than 90,000 clones, roughly nine tenths of them seen only once.

The specimen sequenced was peripheral blood. The V call is TRBV24-1, the J call TRBJ2-5, with 9 bases identical to TRBD1. The source is a human donor in a cohort sampled during active COVID-19. The CDR3 sequence: CATSEGGTGMEETQYF. The CDR3 DNA reads as TGTGCCACCAGTGAGGGGGGGACAGGGATGGAAGAGACCCAGTACTTC.